This T cell receptor beta chain was sequenced during a study of PD-L1 blockade in urothelial cancer. For the study at large: Twenty-five of 29 patients were men who had bladder-origin urothelial cancer.

On this clone itself: The antigen is undetermined.

Per the germline V gene, CDR1 is LNHDA and CDR2 is SQIVND (reference sequence). The V gene end was trimmed by 5 bases and the J gene end by 4 bases; junction bases not matched to a gene: 4. The CDR3 has 14 residues. Some clones are missing from TCRdb's copy, which holds only in-frame ones; the method was immunoSEQ multiplex PCR. Among tens of thousands of clones listed, over 75% were seen once. Time point given: pretreatment peripheral blood. General study findings and limits: Pretreatment clonality of the blood TCR repertoire below the median was predictive of superior survival.

The sample here was PBMCs, taken around atezolizumab (anti-PD-L1) treatment. The source of this sequence is a man in his 60s with urothelial cancer. V usage is TRBV19 and J usage is TRBJ1-4; 7 nucleotides match TRBD1. The CDR3 spells CASSRTGLNEKLFF. Written as DNA, the CDR3 is TGTGCCAGTAGTCGGACAGGCCTTAATGAAAAACTGTTTTTT.